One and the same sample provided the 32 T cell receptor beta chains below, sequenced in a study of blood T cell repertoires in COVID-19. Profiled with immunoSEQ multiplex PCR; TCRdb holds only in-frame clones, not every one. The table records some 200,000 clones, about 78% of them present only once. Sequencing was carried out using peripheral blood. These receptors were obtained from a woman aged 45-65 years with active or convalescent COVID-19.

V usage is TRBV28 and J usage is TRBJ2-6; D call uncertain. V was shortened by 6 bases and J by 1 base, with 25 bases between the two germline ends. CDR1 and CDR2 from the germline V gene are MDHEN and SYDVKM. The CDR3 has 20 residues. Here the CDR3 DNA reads TGTGCCAGCAGCAGCCCCCCAGGTACTGGTCCCAATTCTGGGGCCAACGTCCTGACTTTC. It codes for CASSSPPGTGPNSGANVLTF.

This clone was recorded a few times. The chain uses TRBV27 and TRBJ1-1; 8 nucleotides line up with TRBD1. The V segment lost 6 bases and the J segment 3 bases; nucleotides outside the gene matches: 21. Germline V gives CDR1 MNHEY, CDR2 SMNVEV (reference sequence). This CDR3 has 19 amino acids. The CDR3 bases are TGTGCCAGCAGACCCCCGGGGGCGGACAGGGTAAAGGGGCACACTGAAGCTTTCTTT. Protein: CASRPPGADRVKGHTEAFF.

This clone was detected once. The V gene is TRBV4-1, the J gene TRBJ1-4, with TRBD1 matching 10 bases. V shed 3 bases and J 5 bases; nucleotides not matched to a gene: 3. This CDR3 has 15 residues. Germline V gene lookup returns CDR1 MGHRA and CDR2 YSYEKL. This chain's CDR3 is CASSQGQGPNEKLFF. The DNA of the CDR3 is TGCGCCAGCAGCCAGGGACAGGGGCCCAATGAAAAACTGTTTTTT.

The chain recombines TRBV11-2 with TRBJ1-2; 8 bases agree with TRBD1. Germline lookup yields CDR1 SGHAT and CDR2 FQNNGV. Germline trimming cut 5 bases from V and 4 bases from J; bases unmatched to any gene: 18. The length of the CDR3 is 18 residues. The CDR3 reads CASSPFSLQGARGYGYTF. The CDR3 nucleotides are TGTGCCAGCAGCCCATTCTCCCTTCAGGGGGCGCGAGGCTATGGCTACACCTTC.

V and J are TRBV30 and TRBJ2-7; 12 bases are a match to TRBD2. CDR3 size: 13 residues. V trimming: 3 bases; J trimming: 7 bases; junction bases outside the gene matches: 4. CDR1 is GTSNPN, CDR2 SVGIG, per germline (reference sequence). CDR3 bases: TGTGCCTGGAGACTAGCGGGAGGCCTGGAGCAGTACTTC. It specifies CAWRLAGGLEQYF.

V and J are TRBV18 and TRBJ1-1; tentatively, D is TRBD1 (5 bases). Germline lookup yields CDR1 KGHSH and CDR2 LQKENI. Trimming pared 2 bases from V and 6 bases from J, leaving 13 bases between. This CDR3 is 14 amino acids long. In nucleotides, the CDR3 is TGTGCCAGCTCACCAGGGCAGGGTCGATCTGAAGCTTTCTTT. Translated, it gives CASSPGQGRSEAFF.

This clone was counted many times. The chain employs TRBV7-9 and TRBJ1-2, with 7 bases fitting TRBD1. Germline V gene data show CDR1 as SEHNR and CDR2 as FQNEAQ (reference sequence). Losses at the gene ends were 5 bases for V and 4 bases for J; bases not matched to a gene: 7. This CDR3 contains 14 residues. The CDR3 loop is CASSTQGTVYGYTF. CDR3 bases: TGTGCCAGCAGCACCCAAGGGACAGTCTATGGCTACACCTTC.

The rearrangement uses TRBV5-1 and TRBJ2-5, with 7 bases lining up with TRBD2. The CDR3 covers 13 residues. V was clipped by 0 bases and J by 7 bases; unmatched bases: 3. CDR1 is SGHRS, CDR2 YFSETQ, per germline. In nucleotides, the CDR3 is TGCGCCAGCAGCTTGGATTGGGGGGGGACCCAGTACTTC. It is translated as CASSLDWGGTQYF.

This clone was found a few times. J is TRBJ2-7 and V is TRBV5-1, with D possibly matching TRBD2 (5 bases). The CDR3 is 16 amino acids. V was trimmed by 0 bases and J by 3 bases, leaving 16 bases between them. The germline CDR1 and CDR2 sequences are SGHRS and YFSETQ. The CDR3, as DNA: TGCGCCAGCAGCTTGGCCGGAGGTACTACCTTCTACGAGCAGTACTTC. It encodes CASSLAGGTTFYEQYF.

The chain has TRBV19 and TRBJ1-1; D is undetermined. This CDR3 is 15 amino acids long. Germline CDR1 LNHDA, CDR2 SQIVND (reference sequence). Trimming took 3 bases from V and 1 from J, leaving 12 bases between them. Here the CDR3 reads CASSISNIKNTEAFF. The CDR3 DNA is TGTGCCAGTAGTATTAGCAACATTAAGAACACTGAAGCTTTCTTT.

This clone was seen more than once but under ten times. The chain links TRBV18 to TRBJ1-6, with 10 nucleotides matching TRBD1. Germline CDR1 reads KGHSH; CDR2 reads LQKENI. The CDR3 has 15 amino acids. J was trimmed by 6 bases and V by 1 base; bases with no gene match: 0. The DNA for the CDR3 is TGTGCCAGCTCACCACGGACAGGGGGTAATTCACCCCTCCACTTT. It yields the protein CASSPRTGGNSPLHF. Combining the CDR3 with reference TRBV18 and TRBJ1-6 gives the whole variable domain NAGVMQNPRHLVRRRGQEARLRCSPMKGHSHVYWYRQLPEEGLKFMVYLQKENIIDESGMPKERFSAEFPKEGPSILRIQQVVRGDSAAYFCASSPRTGGNSPLHFGNGTRLTVT.

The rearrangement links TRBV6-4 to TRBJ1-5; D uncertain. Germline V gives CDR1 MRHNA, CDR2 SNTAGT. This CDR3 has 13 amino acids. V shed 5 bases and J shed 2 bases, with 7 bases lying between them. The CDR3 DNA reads TGTGCCAGCAGTCCGAGGGGCAATCAGCCCCAGCATTTT. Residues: CASSPRGNQPQHF.

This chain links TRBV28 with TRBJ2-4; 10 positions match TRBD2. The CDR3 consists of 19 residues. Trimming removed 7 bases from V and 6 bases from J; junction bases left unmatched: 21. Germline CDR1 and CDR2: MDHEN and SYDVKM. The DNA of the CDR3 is TGTGCCAGCAACAACCCCCGTGTGGCTAGCGGGAGTAAGGGAAACATTCAGTACTTC. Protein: CASNNPRVASGSKGNIQYF.

CDR3 bases: TGCAGCGTAAAGGGACAGGGAAACAACTATGGCTACACCTTC. Protein sequence: CSVKGQGNNYGYTF. This chain joins TRBV29-1 and TRBJ1-2, with 9 bases aligning to TRBD1. The V and J ends lost 6 bases and 2 bases, in that order; junction bases with no gene match: 7. The CDR3 extends over 14 amino acids. CDR1 SQVTM and CDR2 ANQGSEA come from the germline V gene.

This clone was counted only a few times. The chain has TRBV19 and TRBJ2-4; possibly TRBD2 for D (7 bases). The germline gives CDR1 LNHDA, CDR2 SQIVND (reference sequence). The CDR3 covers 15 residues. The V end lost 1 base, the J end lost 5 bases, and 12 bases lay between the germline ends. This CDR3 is CASSIGGGGENIQYF. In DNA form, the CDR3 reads TGTGCCAGTAGTATAGGAGGGGGAGGGGAAAACATTCAGTACTTC.

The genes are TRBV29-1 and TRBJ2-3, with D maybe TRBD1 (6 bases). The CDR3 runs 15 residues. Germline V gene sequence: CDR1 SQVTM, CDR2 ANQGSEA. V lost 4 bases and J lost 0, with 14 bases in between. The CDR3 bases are TGCAGCGTTGTACCGGACAGATCTAGCACAGATACGCAGTATTTT. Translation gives CSVVPDRSSTDTQYF.

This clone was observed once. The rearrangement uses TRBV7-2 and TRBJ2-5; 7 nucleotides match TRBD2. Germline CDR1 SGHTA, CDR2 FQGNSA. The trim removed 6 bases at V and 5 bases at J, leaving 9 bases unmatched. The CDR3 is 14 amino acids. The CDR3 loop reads CASSPTGGVETQYF. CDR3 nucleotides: TGTGCCAGCAGTCCTACGGGGGGAGTGGAGACCCAGTACTTC.

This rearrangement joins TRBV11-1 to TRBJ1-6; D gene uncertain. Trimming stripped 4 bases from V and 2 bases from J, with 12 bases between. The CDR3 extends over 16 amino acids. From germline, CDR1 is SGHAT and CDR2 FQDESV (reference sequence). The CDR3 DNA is TGTGCCAGCAGCTCCGGAGGGAGACCCTATAATTCACCCCTCCACTTT. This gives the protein CASSSGGRPYNSPLHF.

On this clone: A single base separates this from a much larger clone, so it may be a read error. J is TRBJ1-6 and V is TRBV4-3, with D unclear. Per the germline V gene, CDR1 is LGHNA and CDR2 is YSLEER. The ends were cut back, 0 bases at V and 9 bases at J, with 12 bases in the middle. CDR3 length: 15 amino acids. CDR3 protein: CASSQDGGSPSPLHF. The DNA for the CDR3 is TGCGCCAGCAGCCAAGATGGAGGTTCCCCTTCACCCCTCCACTTT.

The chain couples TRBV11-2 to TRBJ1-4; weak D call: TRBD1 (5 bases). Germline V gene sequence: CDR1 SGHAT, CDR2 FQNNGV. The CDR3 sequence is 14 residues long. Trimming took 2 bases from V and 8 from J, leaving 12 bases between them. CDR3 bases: TGTGCCAGCAGCTTATCGCCAGGGTCCGAAAAACTGTTTTTT. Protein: CASSLSPGSEKLFF. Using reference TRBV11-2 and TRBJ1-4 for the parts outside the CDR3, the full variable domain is EAGVAQSPRYKIIEKRQSVAFWCNPISGHATLYWYQQILGQGPKLLIQFQNNGVVDDSQLPKDRFSAERLKGVDSTLKIQPAKLEDSAVYLCASSLSPGSEKLFFGSGTQLSVL.

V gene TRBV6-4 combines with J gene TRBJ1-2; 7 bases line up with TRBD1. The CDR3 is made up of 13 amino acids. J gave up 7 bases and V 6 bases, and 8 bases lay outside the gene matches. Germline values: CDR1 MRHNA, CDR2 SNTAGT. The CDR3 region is CASSPDRESGYTF. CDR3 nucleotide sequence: TGTGCCAGCAGCCCCGACAGGGAGTCTGGCTACACCTTC.

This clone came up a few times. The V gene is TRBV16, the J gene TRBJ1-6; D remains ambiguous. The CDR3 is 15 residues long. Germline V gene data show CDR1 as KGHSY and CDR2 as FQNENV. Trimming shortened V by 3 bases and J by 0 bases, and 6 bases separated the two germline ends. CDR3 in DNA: TGTGCCAGCAGCCAGCATAGCTCCTATAATTCACCCCTCCACTTT. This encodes CASSQHSSYNSPLHF. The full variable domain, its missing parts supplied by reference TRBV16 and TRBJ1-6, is GEEVAQTPKHLVRGEGQKAKLYCAPIKGHSYVFWYQQVLKNEFKFLISFQNENVFDETGMPKERFSAKCLPNSPCSLEIQATKLEDSAVYFCASSQHSSYNSPLHFGNGTRLTVT.

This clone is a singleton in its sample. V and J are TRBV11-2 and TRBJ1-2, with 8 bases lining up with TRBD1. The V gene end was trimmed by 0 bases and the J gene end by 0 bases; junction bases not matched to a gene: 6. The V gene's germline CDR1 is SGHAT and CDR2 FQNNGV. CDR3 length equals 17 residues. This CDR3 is CASSLDAGTGANYGYTF. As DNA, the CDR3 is TGTGCCAGCAGCTTAGATGCCGGGACAGGTGCTAACTATGGCTACACCTTC.

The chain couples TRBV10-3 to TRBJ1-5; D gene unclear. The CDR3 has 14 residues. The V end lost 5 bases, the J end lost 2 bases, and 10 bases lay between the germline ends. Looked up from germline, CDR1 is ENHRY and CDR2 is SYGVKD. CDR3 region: CAISSIGGNQPQHF. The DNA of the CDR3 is TGTGCCATCAGTTCAATTGGAGGCAATCAGCCCCAGCATTTT.

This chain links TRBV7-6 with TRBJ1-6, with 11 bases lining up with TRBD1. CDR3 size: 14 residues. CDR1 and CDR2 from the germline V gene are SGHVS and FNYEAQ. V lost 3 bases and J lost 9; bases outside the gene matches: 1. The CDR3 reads CASSFGTGGSPLHF. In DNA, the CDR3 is TGTGCCAGCAGCTTCGGGACAGGGGGTTCACCCCTCCACTTT.

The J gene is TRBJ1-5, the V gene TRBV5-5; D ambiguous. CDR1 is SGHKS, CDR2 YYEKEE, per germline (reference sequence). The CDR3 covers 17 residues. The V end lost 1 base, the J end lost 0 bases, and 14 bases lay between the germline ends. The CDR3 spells CASSLSPDGISNQPQHF. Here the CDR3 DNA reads TGTGCCAGCAGCTTGAGTCCCGACGGGATTAGCAATCAGCCCCAGCATTTT.

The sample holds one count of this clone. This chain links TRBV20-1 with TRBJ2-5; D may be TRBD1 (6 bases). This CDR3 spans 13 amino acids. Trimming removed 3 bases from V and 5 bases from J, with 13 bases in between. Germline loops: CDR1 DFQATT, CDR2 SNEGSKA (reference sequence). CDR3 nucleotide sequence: TGCAGTGCTAGTAGGGACATAGGCGAGACCCAGTACTTC. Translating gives CSASRDIGETQYF.

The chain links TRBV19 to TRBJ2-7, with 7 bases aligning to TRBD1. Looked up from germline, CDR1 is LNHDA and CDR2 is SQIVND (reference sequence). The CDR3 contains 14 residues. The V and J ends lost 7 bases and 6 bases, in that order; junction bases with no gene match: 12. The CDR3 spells CASKRQGSSIEQYF. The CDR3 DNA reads TGTGCCAGTAAGAGACAGGGCAGTTCTATCGAGCAGTACTTC.

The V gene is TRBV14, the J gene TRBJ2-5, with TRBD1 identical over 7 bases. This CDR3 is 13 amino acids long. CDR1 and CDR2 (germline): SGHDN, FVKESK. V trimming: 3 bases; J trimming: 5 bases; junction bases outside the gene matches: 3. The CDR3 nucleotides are TGTGCCAGCAGCCAGATCAGGGGGGAGACCCAGTACTTC. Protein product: CASSQIRGETQYF.

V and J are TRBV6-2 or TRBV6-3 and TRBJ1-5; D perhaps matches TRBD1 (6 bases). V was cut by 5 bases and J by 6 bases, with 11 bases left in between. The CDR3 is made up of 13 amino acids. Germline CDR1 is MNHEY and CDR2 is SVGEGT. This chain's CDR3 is CASSQGFGQPQHF. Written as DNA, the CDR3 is TGTGCCAGCAGTCAGGGGTTCGGTCAGCCCCAGCATTTT.

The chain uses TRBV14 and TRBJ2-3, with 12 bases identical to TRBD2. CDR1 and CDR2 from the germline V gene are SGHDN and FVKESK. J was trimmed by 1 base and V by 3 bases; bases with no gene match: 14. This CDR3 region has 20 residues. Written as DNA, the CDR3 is TGTGCCAGCAGCCACCATCGGGGGCTAGCGGGAGGGCCTGGCACAGATACGCAGTATTTT. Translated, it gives CASSHHRGLAGGPGTDTQYF.

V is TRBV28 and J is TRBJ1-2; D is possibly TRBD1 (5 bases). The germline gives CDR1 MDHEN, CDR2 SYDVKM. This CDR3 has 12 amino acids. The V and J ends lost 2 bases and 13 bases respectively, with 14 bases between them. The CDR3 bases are TGTGCCAGCAGTTTAAGGGCCCAGGGCGGCACCTTC. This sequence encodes CASSLRAQGGTF.